Described below is a single T cell receptor (beta chain) sequence and its context. This sample was taken from a study of control samples from healthy donors and cancer patients. Profiled with immunoSEQ multiplex PCR; TCRdb holds only in-frame clones, not every one. The data contain 150,000 or so clones, about 86% of them seen just once; the ten biggest clones take up approximately 1.6%. Germline CDR1 is SGHVS and CDR2 is FNYEAQ. V lost 5 bases, J lost 0 bases, and 14 bases lay in between. The CDR3 is 17 amino acids. The sample comprised blood. The chain employs TRBV7-6 and TRBJ1-6; D uncertain. This clonotype was obtained from a man aged 18 to 30 in good health. The CDR3 sequence is CASSPSVGSSYNSPLHF. CDR3 in DNA: TGTGCCAGCAGCCCGTCCGTAGGGAGCTCCTATAATTCACCCCTCCACTTT.